This TCR beta chain was sequenced for a study of CXCR3-negative and CXCR3-positive naive CD8 T cells. General study results and limits: Relative to CXCR3-negative naive cells, CXCR3-positive naive cells had more hydrophobic TRB CDR3s.

As concerns this clonotype: Its matching antigen is unknown.

CDR3 length: 19 amino acids. In germline, CDR1 is LGHNA, CDR2 YNFKEQ. Carrying UMI labels, the TRB cDNA libraries were prepared through 5' RACE. TCRdb re-called the 5' RACE reads and catalogs CDR3 proteins one per entry, DNA excluded. The listing records 90,000 to 150,000 distinct CDR3 sequences. This TCR came from a human donor in good health. Some clones in this sample may be carry-over from other donors' samples. The sequenced material came from naive CXCR3+ CD8+ T cells from blood. As to subset: CD45RO-CCR7+CD27+CD95- naive CD8+ T cells expressing CXCR3 (TNR3+). V and J are TRBV4-2 and TRBJ2-1; TCRdb's D call of TRBD2 is untestable without DNA. CDR3 protein: CASSQDYVLAGGPDNEQFF.